Listed below are T cell receptor beta chains from one sample, sequenced in a study of blood T cells in healthy people across ages. TCRdb fed the 5' RACE reads into MiXCR, producing one record per CDR3 protein. This sample carries around 780,000 distinct CDR3 sequences, about 26% of them seen once, and the ten largest clones take approximately 2.9%. These data also formed part of another study, on T cells of mothers and their children.

The sequenced sample consisted of blood. Every receptor here comes from a boy between 5 and 17 years old in good health. The CDR3 runs from the conserved cysteine through the conserved F or W. The D gene is left open where the match is weak. Clone size, where shown, is once, few, many, or a class for clones that have expanded.

v_call: TRBV3-1; cdr3_length: 14; d_call: .; clone_size: many; j_call: TRBJ2-7; cdr3_aa: CASSQAGSSYEQYF; cdr3_nt: TGTGCCAGCAGCCAAGCGGGCAGCTCCTACGAGCAGTACTTC
v_call: TRBV30; cdr3_length: 13; d_call: TRBD2; clone_size: .; j_call: TRBJ2-7; cdr3_aa: CACSGGHSYEQYF; cdr3_nt: TGTGCCTGCAGCGGGGGACACTCCTACGAGCAGTACTTC
v_call: TRBV19; cdr3_length: 15; d_call: TRBD2; clone_size: .; j_call: TRBJ2-1; cdr3_aa: CASSPSSGRVFGQFF; cdr3_nt: TGTGCCAGTTCACCTAGTAGCGGGAGGGTTTTCGGGCAGTTCTTC
v_call: TRBV29-1; cdr3_length: 11; d_call: .; clone_size: few; j_call: TRBJ2-7; cdr3_aa: CSGMVGYEQYF; cdr3_nt: TGCAGCGGGATGGTAGGGTACGAGCAGTACTTC
v_call: TRBV12-3/TRBV12-4; cdr3_length: 16; d_call: TRBD1; clone_size: few; j_call: TRBJ2-1; cdr3_aa: CASRRNRDRGLNEQFF; cdr3_nt: TGTGCCAGCAGAAGAAACCGGGACAGGGGCTTGAATGAGCAGTTCTTC
v_call: TRBV6-5; cdr3_length: 16; d_call: .; clone_size: once; j_call: TRBJ2-5; cdr3_aa: CASSWVSRTEAETQYF; cdr3_nt: TGTGCCAGCAGTTGGGTTTCCAGGACAGAGGCCGAGACCCAGTACTTC
v_call: TRBV2; cdr3_length: 14; d_call: TRBD1; clone_size: few; j_call: TRBJ1-4; cdr3_aa: CASSAGTGSGKLFF; cdr3_nt: TGTGCCAGCAGTGCCGGGACAGGGTCGGGAAAACTGTTTTTT
v_call: TRBV12-3/TRBV12-4; cdr3_length: 17; d_call: .; clone_size: .; j_call: TRBJ2-6; cdr3_aa: CASNSRDATSGANVLTF; cdr3_nt: TGTGCCAGCAACTCGAGGGACGCGACCTCTGGGGCCAACGTCCTGACTTTC
v_call: TRBV6-4; cdr3_length: 13; d_call: .; clone_size: .; j_call: TRBJ1-1; cdr3_aa: CASLRGFWTEAFF; cdr3_nt: TGTGCCAGCCTAAGGGGGTTTTGGACTGAAGCTTTCTTT
v_call: TRBV20-1; cdr3_length: 13; d_call: TRBD1; clone_size: few; j_call: TRBJ2-5; cdr3_aa: CSASQGAEETQYF; cdr3_nt: TGCAGTGCTTCCCAGGGGGCCGAAGAGACCCAGTACTTC
v_call: TRBV5-6; cdr3_length: 14; d_call: .; clone_size: .; j_call: TRBJ2-5; cdr3_aa: CASAPRDWGETQYF; cdr3_nt: TGTGCCAGTGCCCCCCGGGATTGGGGCGAGACCCAGTACTTC
v_call: TRBV7-2; cdr3_length: 17; d_call: .; clone_size: .; j_call: TRBJ2-3; cdr3_aa: CASSLARRAGFTDTQYF; cdr3_nt: TGTGCCAGCAGCTTAGCTCGCCGGGCGGGGTTCACAGATACGCAGTATTTT
v_call: TRBV20-1; cdr3_length: 16; d_call: TRBD2; clone_size: .; j_call: TRBJ2-1; cdr3_aa: CSARSSLAGDYNEQFF; cdr3_nt: TGCAGTGCTAGATCTTCACTAGCGGGGGACTACAATGAGCAGTTCTTC
v_call: TRBV4-3; cdr3_length: 14; d_call: .; clone_size: .; j_call: TRBJ2-7; cdr3_aa: CASSQGEGRYEQYF; cdr3_nt: TGTGCCAGCAGCCAAGGAGAAGGGCGCTACGAGCAGTACTTC
v_call: TRBV5-1; cdr3_length: 14; d_call: .; clone_size: .; j_call: TRBJ1-1; cdr3_aa: CASSSGEEYTEAFF; cdr3_nt: TGCGCCAGCAGCAGCGGAGAGGAGTACACTGAAGCTTTCTTT
v_call: TRBV29-1; cdr3_length: 13; d_call: TRBD1; clone_size: .; j_call: TRBJ2-7; cdr3_aa: CSVVGDRGREQHF; cdr3_nt: TGCAGCGTTGTCGGGGACAGGGGCCGAGAGCAGCACTTC